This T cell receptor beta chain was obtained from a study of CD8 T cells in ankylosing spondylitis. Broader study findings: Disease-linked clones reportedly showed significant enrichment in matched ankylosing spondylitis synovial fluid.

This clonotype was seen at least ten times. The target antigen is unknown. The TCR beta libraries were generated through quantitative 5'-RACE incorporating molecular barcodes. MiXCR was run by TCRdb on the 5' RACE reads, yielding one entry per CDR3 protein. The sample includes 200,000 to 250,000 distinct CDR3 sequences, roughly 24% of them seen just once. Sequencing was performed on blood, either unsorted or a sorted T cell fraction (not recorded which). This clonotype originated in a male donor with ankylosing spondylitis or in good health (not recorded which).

The CDR3 DNA reads as TGCGCCAGCAGCTTAAGACGGGGGGCAACTAATGAAAAACTGTTTTTT. Its translation: CASSLRRGATNEKLFF. V and J are TRBV5-1 and TRBJ1-4, with a possible D match to TRBD1 (5 bases). Germline V gene lookup returns CDR1 SGHRS and CDR2 YFSETQ. The V and J ends lost 2 bases and 0 bases respectively, with 11 bases between them. There are 16 residues in the CDR3.